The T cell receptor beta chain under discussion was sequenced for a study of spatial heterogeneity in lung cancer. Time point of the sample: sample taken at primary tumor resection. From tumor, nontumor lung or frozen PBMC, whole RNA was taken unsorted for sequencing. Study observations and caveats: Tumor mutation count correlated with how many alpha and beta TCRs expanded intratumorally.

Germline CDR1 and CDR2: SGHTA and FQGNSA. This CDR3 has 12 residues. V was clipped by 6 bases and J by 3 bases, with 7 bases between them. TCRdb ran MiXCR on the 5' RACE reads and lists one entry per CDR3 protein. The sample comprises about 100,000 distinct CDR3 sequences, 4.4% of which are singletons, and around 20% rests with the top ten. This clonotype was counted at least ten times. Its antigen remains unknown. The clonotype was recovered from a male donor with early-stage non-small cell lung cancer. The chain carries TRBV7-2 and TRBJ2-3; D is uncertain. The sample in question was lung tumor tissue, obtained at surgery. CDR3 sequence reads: CASSKPTDTQYF. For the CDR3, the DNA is TGTGCCAGCAGTAAACCAACAGATACGCAGTATTTT.